A single sample gave rise to the 18 T cell receptor beta chains below, sequenced in a study of T cells after yellow fever vaccination. TCRdb re-called the 5' RACE reads with MiXCR, one entry per CDR3 protein. Among about 350,000 distinct CDR3 sequences, under 15% were seen once, and the ten largest hold about 3%. This material consisted of CD4+ T cells sorted from PBMCs, taken 15 days after the yellow fever booster vaccination. The receptors come from a young man who received the YFV17D yellow fever vaccine.

This clonotype appeared a few times. The chain has TRBV5-5 and TRBJ1-6; 9 nucleotides line up with TRBD1. This CDR3 contains 16 residues. Germline V gives CDR1 SGHKS, CDR2 YYEKEE (reference sequence). Trimming removed 0 bases from V and 9 bases from J; junction bases left unmatched: 7. Written as DNA, the CDR3 is TGTGCCAGCAGCTTGGCCGGGACAGGGATGAGTTCACCCCTCCACTTT. Protein sequence: CASSLAGTGMSSPLHF.

The chain combines TRBV20-1 with TRBJ1-1, with 8 bases fitting TRBD1. V lost 3 bases, J lost 5 bases, and 8 bases stayed unmatched. This CDR3 spans 14 amino acids. Germline values: CDR1 DFQATT, CDR2 SNEGSKA (reference sequence). The chain's CDR3 is CSASAGGAKTEAFF. CDR3 in DNA: TGCAGTGCTAGTGCAGGGGGCGCAAAAACTGAAGCTTTCTTT.

This clonotype was counted only a few times. The chain has TRBV20-1 and TRBJ2-3, with TRBD1 as a possible D gene (6 bases). The CDR3 runs to 12 residues. Trimming removed 6 bases at V and 5 bases at J, with 12 bases between. The germline gives CDR1 DFQATT, CDR2 SNEGSKA (reference sequence). In DNA, the CDR3 is TGCAGTGCGATTAGCAGGGGAGATACGCAGTATTTT. The encoded protein is CSAISRGDTQYF.

The sample holds a few counts of this clonotype. The gene calls are TRBV5-4 and TRBJ2-5; perhaps D is TRBD1 or TRBD2 (5 bases each). The CDR3 is 14 amino acids. Trimming removed 4 bases at V and 3 bases at J, with 13 bases between. Germline V CDR1 and CDR2: SGHNT, YYREEE (reference sequence). CDR3 amino acids: CASSIGSREETQYF. In nucleotides, the CDR3 is TGTGCCAGCAGCATAGGGAGCAGGGAAGAGACCCAGTACTTC.

This clonotype has only one observation. The chain combines TRBV7-2 with TRBJ1-2; D unresolved. Trimming shortened V by 2 bases and J by 0 bases, and 7 bases separated the two germline ends. CDR3 length: 14 amino acids. Germline CDR1 and CDR2: SGHTA and FQGNSA. The CDR3 nucleotides are TGTGCCAGCAGCTTACACAGTCCTAACTATGGCTACACCTTC. Translated, it gives CASSLHSPNYGYTF.

The gene calls are TRBV10-1 and TRBJ2-7; D may be TRBD1 (5 bases). The CDR3 covers 13 residues. Germline-derived CDR1 and CDR2 are WNHNN and SYGVQD (reference sequence). Trimming pared 2 bases from V and 4 bases from J, leaving 9 bases between. The CDR3 DNA follows: TGCGCCAGCAGTGAGGGGGCAGATTACGAGCAGTACTTC. It specifies CASSEGADYEQYF.

V usage is TRBV4-1 and J usage is TRBJ2-3; 7 bases align to TRBD2. The V gene's germline CDR1 is MGHRA and CDR2 YSYEKL. The V gene end was trimmed by 1 base and the J gene end by 4 bases; junction bases not matched to a gene: 8. There are 16 residues in the CDR3. The CDR3 bases are TGCGCCAGCAGCCAAGGGGACTACTTGAACTCAGATACGCAGTATTTT. Its protein product is CASSQGDYLNSDTQYF.

Only a few counts were recorded for this clonotype. V and J are TRBV20-1 and TRBJ2-3; D remains ambiguous. V lost 1 base to trimming and J lost 8 bases, with 10 bases between them. The CDR3 loop spans 12 amino acids. Germline V gene sequence: CDR1 DFQATT, CDR2 SNEGSKA (reference sequence). The CDR3 sequence is CSARVDLGTQYF. The DNA of the CDR3 is TGCAGTGCTAGAGTTGATCTAGGTACGCAGTATTTT.

This clonotype was counted a few times. The gene calls are TRBV3-1 and TRBJ2-3; D perhaps matches TRBD2 (7 bases). The CDR3 runs 16 residues. V was pared by 4 bases and J by 2 bases, with 16 bases between. Per the germline V gene, CDR1 is LGHDT and CDR2 is YNNKEL (reference sequence). CDR3 nucleotide sequence: TGTGCCAGCAGCCTTTACGAGGGGGGGACCACAGATACGCAGTATTTT. This gives the protein CASSLYEGGTTDTQYF.

V is TRBV6-2 or TRBV6-3 and J is TRBJ1-2; D is perhaps TRBD1 (6 bases). CDR1 is MNHEY, CDR2 SVGEGT, per germline. V was pared by 5 bases and J by 10 bases, with 11 bases between. This CDR3 has 11 residues. The CDR3 region has the DNA TGTGCCAGCAGTGTCCAGGGGAACTACACCTTC. Protein: CASSVQGNYTF.

This sequence joins TRBV2 and TRBJ1-4, with 7 bases fitting TRBD1. Germline V gene lookup returns CDR1 SNHLY and CDR2 FYNNEI. Trimming at V came to 9 bases and at J to 10 bases, leaving 14 bases not matched to a gene. The CDR3 has 14 amino acids. CDR3: CASLVSRRGLKLFF. CDR3 nucleotide sequence: TGTGCCAGTCTCGTTTCCAGGAGGGGGCTAAAACTGTTTTTT.

This sequence joins TRBV6-1 and TRBJ2-1; 8 bases agree with TRBD1. V shed 6 bases, J shed 8 bases, and the junction held 6 bases outside the gene matches. This CDR3 region has 13 residues. CDR1 is MNHNS and CDR2 is SASEGT in the germline V gene. The CDR3 reads CASRRTGLDEQFF. The CDR3 DNA sequence: TGTGCCAGCAGAAGGACAGGGCTCGATGAGCAGTTCTTC.

This chain joins TRBV27 and TRBJ1-2; unclear D gene. The CDR3 is 18 amino acids. The germline V gene has CDR1 MNHEY and CDR2 SMNVEV (reference sequence). V was cut by 0 bases and J by 1 base, with 18 bases left in between. The CDR3 nucleotides are TGTGCCAGCAGTTTATCAACCTTACTAAAGGCGATTAACTATGGCTACACCTTC. Translated, it gives CASSLSTLLKAINYGYTF.

This clonotype has more than one count but fewer than ten. V usage is TRBV6-1 and J usage is TRBJ2-2, with 8 positions matching TRBD1. Looked up from germline, CDR1 is MNHNS and CDR2 is SASEGT. This CDR3 region has 15 residues. With V trimmed by 2 bases and J by 8 bases, 7 bases remained unmatched. The CDR3 loop is CASSEPARGRGELFF. The CDR3 nucleotides are TGTGCCAGCAGTGAACCCGCCAGGGGGCGAGGGGAGCTGTTTTTT.

This clonotype was detected many times. V usage is TRBV15 and J usage is TRBJ1-5; 9 nucleotides agree with TRBD1. V was clipped by 3 bases and J by 5 bases; unmatched bases: 5. Germline V lookup: CDR1 LNHNV, CDR2 YYDKDF (reference sequence). The CDR3 is made up of 15 amino acids. This chain's CDR3 is CATSSYDRGDQPQHF. The CDR3 DNA follows: TGTGCCACCAGCAGTTACGACAGGGGGGATCAGCCCCAGCATTTT. Variable domain in full (rest from reference TRBV15 and TRBJ1-5): DAMVIQNPRYQVTQFGKPVTLSCSQTLNHNVMYWYQQKSSQAPKLLFHYYDKDFNNEADTPDNFQSRRPNTSFCFLDIRSPGLGDTAMYLCATSSYDRGDQPQHFGDGTRLSIL.

The V gene is TRBV10-3, the J gene TRBJ2-7; 8 nucleotides agree with TRBD2. The CDR3 length is 15 residues. CDR1 ENHRY and CDR2 SYGVKD come from the germline V gene. Trimming cost V 0 bases and J 6 bases; bases outside gene matches: 7. Here the CDR3 DNA reads TGTGCCATCAGTGAGTCTCGGGGGGGGCCAGGCGAGCAGTACGTC. This translates into CAISESRGGPGEQYV.

This clonotype was seen only a few times. CDR3 amino acids: CATWGVGEQYV. CDR3 in DNA: TGTGCCACCTGGGGGGTCGGAGAGCAGTACGTC. The chain joins TRBV24-1 to TRBJ2-7; D is perhaps TRBD2 (6 bases). Germline V lookup: CDR1 KGHDR, CDR2 SFDVKD. There are 11 residues in the CDR3. Trimming left V 9 bases short and J 7 bases short, with 12 bases between.

This clonotype was counted only a few times. The chain combines TRBV30 with TRBJ1-4; D is possibly TRBD1 (5 bases). The V end lost 2 bases, the J end lost 6 bases, and 10 bases lay between the germline ends. The germline V gene has CDR1 GTSNPN and CDR2 SVGIG (reference sequence). CDR3 length: 13 residues. CDR3 DNA sequence: TGTGCCTGGAGTAGGAGGGGTTATGAAAAACTGTTTTTT. It translates to CAWSRRGYEKLFF.